This paragraph reports one TCR beta chain. This clonotype has more than one count but fewer than ten. This receptor's antigen is unknown. Base qualities were left out, and no much larger clone turns up one base away. This record belongs to a study of response to subunit inactivated influenza vaccine (dated by TCRdb to about 2018). Study-wide context: To follow how T cells responded to a trivalent subunit inactivated influenza vaccine, the researchers relied on deep quantitative profiling of the T cell receptor repertoire. Points the paper makes about the study in general: The authors proposed that each seasonal influenza vaccination may bring in only a limited number of new T cells.

The germline V gene (reference sequence) supplies CDR1 SGHNT and CDR2 YYREEE. From the cysteine up to the phenylalanine, the CDR3 has a length of 13 residues. Just CDR3 DNA is preserved here, 39 bases in frame from base 1. Trimming costs V 2 bases and J 6 bases, and their ends lie 10 bases apart. The method behind the library was RT-PCR. The sequencer listed for this sample is Illumina HiSeq 2500. The raw public data were reprocessed by TCRdb itself: fastp quality trimming at Q25, MiXCR clonotype calling, in-frame beta chains only. Each CDR3 protein appears once, grouped with its most common genes and DNA. The sample table holds roughly 500,000 distinct CDR3 sequences, of which more than 15% were seen once. The top ten hold less than 4% of the sample.

The receptor was derived from a man aged 50 to 69 who received an inactivated influenza vaccine. Donor details come from another sample of the same person, matched by shared clones. This chain joins TRBV5-4 to TRBJ2-3, with a weak D call of TRBD2 (5 bases match). Sample: CD4+ T cells sorted from PBMCs, taken 23 months after vaccination. The CDR3 reads CASSLAVGDTQYF. The DNA sequence is as follows: TGTGCCAGCAGCTTAGCGGTTGGGGATACGCAGTATTTT.